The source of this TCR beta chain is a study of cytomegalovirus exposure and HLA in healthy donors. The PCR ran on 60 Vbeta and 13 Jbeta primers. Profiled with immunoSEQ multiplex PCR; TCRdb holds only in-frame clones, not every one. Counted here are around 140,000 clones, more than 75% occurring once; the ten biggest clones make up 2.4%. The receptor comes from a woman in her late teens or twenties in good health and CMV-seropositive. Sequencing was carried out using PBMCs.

CDR3 residues: CASSGYRGNYEQYF. CDR3 in DNA: TGCGCCAGCAGCGGTTACAGGGGAAACTACGAGCAGTACTTC. J is TRBJ2-7 and V is TRBV5-1; TRBD1 matches 7 bases. Germline CDR1 SGHRS, CDR2 YFSETQ. Losses at the gene ends were 4 bases for V and 3 bases for J; bases not matched to a gene: 7. The CDR3 has 14 amino acids.